These T cell receptor beta chains were read from a single sample in a study of cytomegalovirus exposure and HLA in healthy donors. Some clones are missing from TCRdb's copy, which holds only in-frame ones; the method was immunoSEQ multiplex PCR. This table holds about 130,000 clones, around 77% found once. Sequencing was done on a sample of PBMCs. Source of these receptors: a man aged 30-40 years in good health. Each CDR3 is given with its conserved first and last residue. Fields, in order: D gene, V gene, clone size, CDR3 length, J gene, CDR3 protein, CDR3 DNA. D genes are given only for firm matches. Clone size is shown for a subset of rows, as once, few, many or a class of expanded clone.

d_call: TRBD1; v_call: TRBV29-1; clone_size: .; cdr3_length: 15; j_call: TRBJ2-7; cdr3_aa: CSVEERGQGGNEQYF; cdr3_nt: TGCAGCGTTGAAGAGAGGGGACAGGGAGGCAACGAGCAGTACTTC
d_call: TRBD1; v_call: TRBV7-2; clone_size: few; cdr3_length: 16; j_call: TRBJ2-2; cdr3_aa: CASSLFGTGSTGELFF; cdr3_nt: TGTGCCAGCAGCTTATTTGGGACAGGGTCCACCGGGGAGCTGTTTTTT
d_call: .; v_call: TRBV4-1; clone_size: few; cdr3_length: 18; j_call: TRBJ1-5; cdr3_aa: CASSQGPGRLYSNQPQHF; cdr3_nt: TGCGCCAGCAGCCAGGGCCCGGGAAGGCTCTATAGCAATCAGCCCCAGCATTTT
d_call: .; v_call: TRBV18; clone_size: .; cdr3_length: 15; j_call: TRBJ2-1; cdr3_aa: CASSPPIRGYNEQFF; cdr3_nt: TGTGCCAGCTCACCACCGATTAGGGGCTACAATGAGCAGTTCTTC
d_call: .; v_call: TRBV9; clone_size: .; cdr3_length: 14; j_call: TRBJ1-1; cdr3_aa: CASSVEAGRTEAFF; cdr3_nt: TGTGCCAGCAGCGTAGAGGCAGGGAGGACTGAAGCTTTCTTT
d_call: TRBD1; v_call: TRBV9; clone_size: .; cdr3_length: 16; j_call: TRBJ2-7; cdr3_aa: CASSVAPGQGTYEQYF; cdr3_nt: TGTGCCAGCAGCGTAGCTCCGGGACAGGGGACTTACGAGCAGTACTTC
d_call: .; v_call: TRBV11-2; clone_size: .; cdr3_length: 16; j_call: TRBJ2-7; cdr3_aa: CASSLERSAEGGEQYF; cdr3_nt: TGTGCCAGCAGCTTAGAGAGGTCCGCGGAAGGGGGCGAGCAGTACTTC
d_call: .; v_call: TRBV6-6; clone_size: .; cdr3_length: 11; j_call: TRBJ1-5; cdr3_aa: CASGGEGPQHF; cdr3_nt: TGTGCCAGCGGAGGGGAAGGGCCCCAGCATTTT
d_call: TRBD2; v_call: TRBV14; clone_size: .; cdr3_length: 15; j_call: TRBJ2-1; cdr3_aa: CASSQDLAGSREQFF; cdr3_nt: TGTGCCAGCAGCCAAGATCTAGCGGGGTCCCGGGAGCAGTTCTTC
d_call: .; v_call: TRBV19; clone_size: .; cdr3_length: 13; j_call: TRBJ1-4; cdr3_aa: CASVAGAFEKLFF; cdr3_nt: TGTGCCAGTGTAGCTGGGGCATTCGAAAAACTGTTTTTT
d_call: .; v_call: TRBV5-8; clone_size: .; cdr3_length: 16; j_call: TRBJ1-3; cdr3_aa: CASSWGGRRSGNTIYF; cdr3_nt: TGTGCCAGCAGCTGGGGGGGGCGGCGTTCTGGAAACACCATATATTTT
d_call: .; v_call: TRBV20-1; clone_size: .; cdr3_length: 11; j_call: TRBJ2-1; cdr3_aa: CSARALNEQFF; cdr3_nt: TGCAGTGCTAGAGCCCTGAATGAGCAGTTCTTC
d_call: TRBD1; v_call: TRBV9; clone_size: few; cdr3_length: 15; j_call: TRBJ2-7; cdr3_aa: CASSGRDSLSYEQYF; cdr3_nt: TGTGCCAGCAGCGGCCGGGACAGCCTCTCCTACGAGCAGTACTTC
d_call: .; v_call: TRBV2; clone_size: few; cdr3_length: 13; j_call: TRBJ1-6; cdr3_aa: CASAGQYNSPLHF; cdr3_nt: TGTGCCAGCGCCGGACAGTATAATTCACCCCTCCACTTT
d_call: .; v_call: TRBV30; clone_size: few; cdr3_length: 15; j_call: TRBJ2-2; cdr3_aa: CAWSTPRVDTGELFF; cdr3_nt: TGTGCCTGGAGTACACCGAGGGTGGACACCGGGGAGCTGTTTTTT
d_call: TRBD1; v_call: TRBV9; clone_size: .; cdr3_length: 17; j_call: TRBJ1-2; cdr3_aa: CASSVAGTGVGNYGYTF; cdr3_nt: TGTGCCAGCAGCGTAGCTGGGACAGGGGTAGGAAACTATGGCTACACCTTC
d_call: .; v_call: TRBV27; clone_size: .; cdr3_length: 15; j_call: TRBJ2-7; cdr3_aa: CASSPQDRTGYEQYF; cdr3_nt: TGTGCCAGCAGTCCACAGGACAGAACTGGATACGAGCAGTACTTC
d_call: .; v_call: TRBV4-3; clone_size: .; cdr3_length: 15; j_call: TRBJ2-1; cdr3_aa: CASSQDGGTYNEQFF; cdr3_nt: TGCGCCAGCAGCCAAGATGGAGGGACCTACAATGAGCAGTTCTTC
d_call: .; v_call: TRBV19; clone_size: .; cdr3_length: 13; j_call: TRBJ1-5; cdr3_aa: CASSPGLSQPQHF; cdr3_nt: TGTGCCAGTAGTCCGGGTCTGAGTCAGCCCCAGCATTTT
d_call: .; v_call: TRBV5-6; clone_size: .; cdr3_length: 14; j_call: TRBJ1-1; cdr3_aa: CASMQGPGNTEAFF; cdr3_nt: TGTGCCAGCATGCAAGGCCCAGGAAACACTGAAGCTTTCTTT
d_call: .; v_call: TRBV7-9; clone_size: .; cdr3_length: 13; j_call: TRBJ1-2; cdr3_aa: CASSLGEKDGYTF; cdr3_nt: TGTGCCAGCAGCTTAGGGGAGAAGGATGGCTACACCTTC
d_call: TRBD2; v_call: TRBV27; clone_size: once; cdr3_length: 16; j_call: TRBJ2-3; cdr3_aa: CASSQGLAGVIDTQYF; cdr3_nt: TGTGCCAGCAGTCAGGGACTAGCGGGAGTAATAGATACGCAGTATTTT
d_call: TRBD2; v_call: TRBV7-8; clone_size: .; cdr3_length: 16; j_call: TRBJ2-1; cdr3_aa: CASSLGAGGISDEQFF; cdr3_nt: TGTGCCAGCAGCTTAGGGGCGGGAGGAATATCCGATGAGCAGTTCTTC
d_call: TRBD1; v_call: TRBV6-1; clone_size: .; cdr3_length: 17; j_call: TRBJ2-7; cdr3_aa: CASSEARDRGYSYEQYF; cdr3_nt: TGTGCCAGCAGTGAAGCCAGGGACAGGGGGTACTCCTACGAGCAGTACTTC
d_call: .; v_call: TRBV9; clone_size: .; cdr3_length: 14; j_call: TRBJ1-3; cdr3_aa: CASSVGTTGNTIYF; cdr3_nt: TGTGCCAGCAGCGTCGGGACTACTGGAAACACCATATATTTT
d_call: .; v_call: TRBV5-4; clone_size: once; cdr3_length: 15; j_call: TRBJ2-5; cdr3_aa: CASSSRGTVFGTQYF; cdr3_nt: TGTGCCAGCAGCTCGCGGGGTACAGTCTTCGGGACCCAGTACTTC
d_call: .; v_call: TRBV28; clone_size: .; cdr3_length: 16; j_call: TRBJ2-7; cdr3_aa: CASSSNLALGPYEQYF; cdr3_nt: TGTGCCAGCAGTTCCAACCTAGCGTTGGGCCCATACGAGCAGTACTTC
d_call: TRBD1; v_call: TRBV5-1; clone_size: few; cdr3_length: 14; j_call: TRBJ2-5; cdr3_aa: CASSPGTAKETQYF; cdr3_nt: TGCGCCAGCAGCCCCGGGACAGCGAAAGAGACCCAGTACTTC
d_call: .; v_call: TRBV4-3; clone_size: once; cdr3_length: 18; j_call: TRBJ2-7; cdr3_aa: CASSPRRLGQGSDYEQYF; cdr3_nt: TGCGCCAGCAGCCCCCGTCGATTGGGGCAAGGTTCCGATTACGAGCAGTACTTC
d_call: .; v_call: TRBV5-1; clone_size: few; cdr3_length: 15; j_call: TRBJ2-2; cdr3_aa: CASSIGALGTGELFF; cdr3_nt: TGCGCCAGCAGCATAGGGGCCCTAGGGACCGGGGAGCTGTTTTTT
d_call: TRBD2; v_call: TRBV5-4; clone_size: .; cdr3_length: 16; j_call: TRBJ2-3; cdr3_aa: CASSLEVLAGTDTQYF; cdr3_nt: TGTGCCAGCAGCTTGGAAGTACTAGCGGGCACAGATACGCAGTATTTT
d_call: TRBD1; v_call: TRBV29-1; clone_size: .; cdr3_length: 14; j_call: TRBJ2-1; cdr3_aa: CSVARQGAFSEQFF; cdr3_nt: TGCAGCGTCGCGAGACAGGGGGCTTTCAGTGAGCAGTTCTTC
d_call: .; v_call: TRBV2; clone_size: .; cdr3_length: 14; j_call: TRBJ2-7; cdr3_aa: CASSEQGASYEQYF; cdr3_nt: TGTGCCAGCAGTGAACAAGGGGCTTCCTACGAGCAGTACTTC
d_call: TRBD2; v_call: TRBV6-1; clone_size: few; cdr3_length: 15; j_call: TRBJ2-1; cdr3_aa: CASSPLAGAENEQFF; cdr3_nt: TGTGCCAGCAGTCCCCTCGCGGGAGCGGAAAATGAGCAGTTCTTC
d_call: TRBD2; v_call: TRBV5-4; clone_size: .; cdr3_length: 14; j_call: TRBJ2-7; cdr3_aa: CASSLDGGRHEQYF; cdr3_nt: TGTGCCAGCAGCTTGGATGGCGGGAGACACGAGCAGTACTTC
d_call: .; v_call: TRBV7-8; clone_size: medium-sized; cdr3_length: 12; j_call: TRBJ1-2; cdr3_aa: CASSLAGLGYTF; cdr3_nt: TGTGCCAGCAGCTTAGCGGGGCTCGGCTACACCTTC
d_call: TRBD2; v_call: TRBV7-9; clone_size: once; cdr3_length: 16; j_call: TRBJ2-7; cdr3_aa: CASSPFSGMGTYEQYF; cdr3_nt: TGTGCCAGCAGCCCCTTTAGCGGGATGGGGACCTACGAGCAGTACTTC
d_call: TRBD2; v_call: TRBV11-3; clone_size: few; cdr3_length: 14; j_call: TRBJ2-7; cdr3_aa: CASTSSGRAYEQYF; cdr3_nt: TGTGCCAGCACCTCAAGCGGGAGGGCCTACGAGCAGTACTTC
d_call: .; v_call: TRBV29-1; clone_size: .; cdr3_length: 13; j_call: TRBJ2-5; cdr3_aa: CSAPGALQETQYF; cdr3_nt: TGCAGCGCGCCGGGAGCCCTTCAAGAGACCCAGTACTTC
d_call: TRBD2; v_call: TRBV28; clone_size: .; cdr3_length: 13; j_call: TRBJ2-7; cdr3_aa: CAAGQREFDEQYF; cdr3_nt: TGTGCCGCGGGGCAGCGGGAGTTCGACGAGCAGTACTTC
d_call: .; v_call: TRBV21-1; clone_size: once; cdr3_length: 11; j_call: TRBJ2-7; cdr3_aa: CASYQGGEQYF; cdr3_nt: TGTGCCAGTTACCAGGGCGGAGAGCAGTACTTC
d_call: TRBD2; v_call: TRBV28; clone_size: once; cdr3_length: 17; j_call: TRBJ2-3; cdr3_aa: CASSSWGGGSSTDTQYF; cdr3_nt: TGTGCCAGCAGCTCGTGGGGGGGAGGGAGTAGCACAGATACGCAGTATTTT
d_call: .; v_call: TRBV9; clone_size: .; cdr3_length: 15; j_call: TRBJ1-3; cdr3_aa: CASSPQAETGNTIYF; cdr3_nt: TGTGCCAGCAGCCCTCAGGCAGAAACTGGAAACACCATATATTTT
d_call: .; v_call: TRBV7-9; clone_size: .; cdr3_length: 12; j_call: TRBJ2-7; cdr3_aa: CSSSFTVYEQYF; cdr3_nt: TGTTCCAGCAGCTTTACAGTCTACGAGCAGTACTTC
d_call: .; v_call: TRBV5-1; clone_size: .; cdr3_length: 13; j_call: TRBJ2-2; cdr3_aa: CASSPQGTGELFF; cdr3_nt: TGCGCCAGCAGCCCCCAGGGCACCGGGGAGCTGTTTTTT
d_call: TRBD2; v_call: TRBV11-1; clone_size: .; cdr3_length: 18; j_call: TRBJ2-2; cdr3_aa: CASSPTKGTSGSIGELFF; cdr3_nt: TGTGCCAGCAGCCCGACTAAGGGGACTAGCGGGAGTATCGGGGAGCTGTTTTTT
d_call: TRBD2; v_call: TRBV9; clone_size: .; cdr3_length: 17; j_call: TRBJ2-3; cdr3_aa: CASTKATGTRSTDTQYF; cdr3_nt: TGTGCCAGCACGAAAGCGACCGGGACTAGGAGCACAGATACGCAGTATTTT
d_call: TRBD2; v_call: TRBV7-2; clone_size: .; cdr3_length: 17; j_call: TRBJ2-3; cdr3_aa: CASSLGLAGLLGDTQYF; cdr3_nt: TGTGCCAGCAGCTTAGGCCTAGCGGGCCTCCTAGGGGATACGCAGTATTTT